What follows are 11 T cell receptor beta chains derived from one specimen sequenced in a study of cytomegalovirus exposure and HLA in healthy donors. PCR was performed using 60 Vbeta and 13 Jbeta primers. Repertoires were generated with immunoSEQ multiplex PCR, while TCRdb's copy carries only in-frame clones and drops some. The data show roughly 160,000 clones, about 83% seen once. The sequenced material came from PBMCs. The receptor set was obtained from a woman aged 25-40 years in good health and CMV-seronegative.

The chain carries TRBV6-5 and TRBJ2-1; D possibly corresponds to TRBD1 (6 bases). The germline V and J ends were trimmed by 2 bases and 8 bases, with 10 bases remaining between them. The CDR3 covers 13 residues. CDR1 and CDR2 (germline): MNHEY, SVGAGI. This CDR3 reads CASSYEQGDEQFF. In nucleotides, the CDR3 is TGTGCCAGCAGTTACGAACAGGGTGATGAGCAGTTCTTC.

The rearrangement uses TRBV6-1 and TRBJ1-1; a weak D match, TRBD1 (6 bases). Trimming took 4 bases from V and 4 from J, leaving 10 bases between them. Looked up from germline, CDR1 is MNHNS and CDR2 is SASEGT. The CDR3 length is 13 residues. This CDR3 is CASSVGGATEAFF. CDR3 in DNA: TGTGCCAGCAGTGTGGGGGGGGCCACTGAAGCTTTCTTT.

CDR3 protein: CASSSRLGVADTQYF. CDR3 bases: TGTGCCAGCAGTAGCAGACTAGGAGTGGCAGATACGCAGTATTTT. The chain joins TRBV6-5 to TRBJ2-3; a weak D match, TRBD2 (6 bases). The CDR3 spans 15 residues. Germline V CDR1 and CDR2: MNHEY, SVGAGI. The V gene lost 5 bases and the J gene lost 4 bases, with 16 bases spanning the gap.

The V gene is TRBV6-6, the J gene TRBJ1-2, with a weak D call TRBD1 (6 bases). Per the germline V gene, CDR1 is MNHNY and CDR2 is SVGAGI (reference sequence). The CDR3 is made up of 13 amino acids. The V end lost 2 bases, the J end lost 7 bases, and 11 bases lay between the germline ends. CDR3 DNA sequence: TGTGCCAGCAGTTACGAGGGGGTTTTTGGCTACACCTTC. Translating gives CASSYEGVFGYTF.

This clone has a handful of counts. The chain uses TRBV6-5 and TRBJ2-1; D gene unclear. The CDR3 is made up of 14 amino acids. Germline V gives CDR1 MNHEY, CDR2 SVGAGI. The V gene lost 2 bases and the J gene lost 6 bases, with 11 bases spanning the gap. Written as DNA, the CDR3 is TGTGCCAGCAGTTACGCCATCGCCGGCAATGAGCAGTTCTTC. Amino acids: CASSYAIAGNEQFF.

This chain links TRBV4-2 with TRBJ1-1, with 7 nucleotides matching TRBD1. The V and J ends lost 2 bases and 4 bases, in that order; junction bases with no gene match: 10. CDR1 LGHNA and CDR2 YNFKEQ come from the germline V gene. The CDR3 is 16 residues long. The CDR3 DNA is TGTGCCAGCAGCCAATCTGGGCCCGACAGGGCCACTGAAGCTTTCTTT. Its protein product is CASSQSGPDRATEAFF.

This clone was seen a single time. J is TRBJ2-7 and V is TRBV27; 8 nucleotides line up with TRBD2. The CDR3 runs 16 residues. V trimming: 5 bases; J trimming: 3 bases; junction bases outside the gene matches: 12. CDR1 and CDR2 (germline): MNHEY, SMNVEV (reference sequence). The CDR3 DNA sequence: TGTGCCAGCAGTCCCCCCGAACTAGCGGAATTCTACGAGCAGTACTTC. Residues: CASSPPELAEFYEQYF.

This chain links TRBV2 with TRBJ1-1; 10 bases map to TRBD1. The CDR3 has 13 amino acids. Germline V gives CDR1 SNHLY, CDR2 FYNNEI. V gave up 6 bases and J gave up 6 bases; unmatched junction bases: 4. CDR3 DNA sequence: TGTGCCAGCAGCCTGACAGGGGGCTCTGAAGCTTTCTTT. Protein: CASSLTGGSEAFF. Based on the CDR3 plus reference TRBV2 and TRBJ1-1, the full variable domain is EPEVTQTPSHQVTQMGQEVILRCVPISNHLYFYWYRQILGQKVEFLVSFYNNEISEKSEIFDDQFSVERPDGSNFTLKIRSTKLEDSAMYFCASSLTGGSEAFFGQGTRLTVV.

The chain carries TRBV6-5 and TRBJ2-4, with D perhaps TRBD1 (5 bases). The CDR3 is 15 amino acids. The ends were cut back, 5 bases at V and 1 base at J, with 12 bases in the middle. Germline assignment: CDR1 MNHEY and CDR2 SVGAGI. The CDR3 loop reads CASSPRVSAKNIQYF. In nucleotides, the CDR3 is TGTGCCAGCAGTCCCAGGGTCAGCGCCAAAAACATTCAGTACTTC.

The rearrangement joins TRBV7-2 to TRBJ2-7; a weak D match, TRBD2 (5 bases). This CDR3 spans 15 amino acids. Trimming removed 4 bases from V and 4 bases from J, with 17 bases in between. The germline gives CDR1 SGHTA, CDR2 FQGNSA. CDR3 sequence: CASSSRRENLYEQYF. In DNA, the CDR3 is TGTGCCAGCAGCTCAAGAAGGGAGAACCTTTACGAGCAGTACTTC.

On this clone itself: The DNA is left out, because the CDR3 cannot be placed on it with certainty; the CDR3 is given as TCRdb lists it. The rearrangement links TRBV7-8 to TRBJ2-7; the table gives TRBD1 as D, unverified against the DNA. The CDR3 comprises 14 residues, both ends counted. Germline values: CDR1 SGHVS, CDR2 FQNEAQ. CDR3: CASSLVGQGADEYF.